This T cell receptor (beta chain) was sequenced in a study of human T cells and chemical hapten exposure. TCRdb independently ran MiXCR on the RACE reads; one entry per CDR3 protein. The sample records about 380,000 distinct CDR3 sequences, less than 6.5% being singletons. Time point of the sample: pre-sensitization, week 0. Treatment noted: therapeutic diphenylcyclopropenone sensitization with weekly scalp DPC. Patches went on only after blood had been drawn each time. There are many counts of this clonotype. The germline V gene has CDR1 SEHNR and CDR2 FQNEAQ (reference sequence). The CDR3 runs to 15 residues. Trimming removed 4 bases from V and 4 bases from J; junction bases left unmatched: 5.

J is TRBJ1-5 and V is TRBV7-9, with 9 bases lining up with TRBD1. The sequences come from whole blood, collected in connection with sensitization to the hapten diphenylcyclopropenone (DPC). This sequence originates from a woman between 50 and 59 years old with alopecia areata. Some clones in this sample may be carry-over from other donors' samples. The CDR3 nucleotides are TGTGCCAGCAGCTGGGGGACAGGGTCAAATCAGCCCCAGCATTTT. Amino acids: CASSWGTGSNQPQHF.